These T cell receptor beta chains were read from a single sample in a study of blood T cell repertoires in COVID-19. The protocol was immunoSEQ multiplex PCR, while the TCRdb copy is restricted to in-frame clones and leaves out a portion. Here the sample spans fewer than 400,000 clones, 89% being singletons. Sample: PBMCs or T cells enriched from blood (not recorded which). These receptors all come from a woman aged 25-40 years who had recovered from COVID-19. The CDR3 runs from the conserved cysteine through the conserved F or W. The order of the fields is V gene, J gene, D gene, CDR3 protein, CDR3 DNA. The D gene is left open where the match is weak.

v_gene: TRBV27; j_gene: TRBJ2-7; d_gene: TRBD2; CDR3aa: CASHRAGGRGPYEQYF; CDR3nt: TGTGCCAGTCATCGAGCGGGAGGACGAGGACCCTACGAGCAGTACTTC
v_gene: TRBV29-1; j_gene: TRBJ2-3; d_gene: .; CDR3aa: CSVDEGSTDTQYF; CDR3nt: TGCAGCGTTGATGAGGGCTCAACAGATACGCAGTATTTT
v_gene: TRBV7-9; j_gene: TRBJ1-5; d_gene: TRBD1; CDR3aa: CASSRTGEGQPQHF; CDR3nt: TGTGCCAGCAGTCGGACAGGGGAAGGTCAGCCCCAGCATTTT
v_gene: TRBV13; j_gene: TRBJ1-6; d_gene: TRBD1; CDR3aa: CASSSLLQGNSPLHF; CDR3nt: TGTGCCAGCAGCTCCCTCTTACAGGGGAATTCACCCCTCCACTTT
v_gene: TRBV29-1; j_gene: TRBJ1-4; d_gene: .; CDR3aa: CSVAEEGGEKLFF; CDR3nt: TGCAGCGTTGCTGAGGAGGGTGGTGAAAAACTGTTTTTT
v_gene: TRBV18; j_gene: TRBJ2-5; d_gene: .; CDR3aa: CASSLSSLGGQETQYF; CDR3nt: TGTGCCAGCTCACTATCATCCTTGGGGGGGCAGGAGACCCAGTACTTC
v_gene: TRBV18; j_gene: TRBJ1-1; d_gene: TRBD1; CDR3aa: CASSPSGQFEAFF; CDR3nt: TGTGCCAGCTCACCCTCGGGACAGTTTGAAGCTTTCTTT
v_gene: TRBV4-1; j_gene: TRBJ1-4; d_gene: TRBD1; CDR3aa: CASSQDPGQGSEKLFF; CDR3nt: TGCGCCAGCAGCCAGGACCCTGGACAGGGGAGTGAAAAACTGTTTTTT
v_gene: TRBV28; j_gene: TRBJ2-3; d_gene: .; CDR3aa: CASSEVNTQYF; CDR3nt: TGTGCCAGCAGTGAGGTAAATACGCAGTATTTT
v_gene: TRBV7-2; j_gene: TRBJ2-7; d_gene: TRBD1; CDR3aa: CASSHRDSSYEQYF; CDR3nt: TGTGCCAGCAGCCATCGGGACAGCTCCTACGAGCAGTACTTC
v_gene: TRBV4-1; j_gene: TRBJ1-1; d_gene: .; CDR3aa: CASSQGISGATEAFF; CDR3nt: TGCGCCAGCAGCCAAGGGATCTCAGGTGCCACTGAAGCTTTCTTT
v_gene: TRBV29-1; j_gene: TRBJ1-5; d_gene: .; CDR3aa: CSVRISNQPQHF; CDR3nt: TGCAGCGTTCGTATTAGCAATCAGCCCCAGCATTTT
v_gene: TRBV28; j_gene: TRBJ2-2; d_gene: .; CDR3aa: CASRRAGELFF; CDR3nt: TGTGCCAGCAGACGGGCCGGGGAGCTGTTTTTT
v_gene: TRBV30; j_gene: TRBJ1-3; d_gene: TRBD1; CDR3aa: CAWSPRDRSLSGNTIYF; CDR3nt: TGTGCCTGGAGTCCGAGGGACAGATCCCTCTCTGGAAACACCATATATTTT
v_gene: TRBV6-4; j_gene: TRBJ2-1; d_gene: .; CDR3aa: CASSKEISSYNEQFF; CDR3nt: TGTGCCAGCAGTAAGGAGATAAGTTCCTACAATGAGCAGTTCTTC
v_gene: TRBV23-1; j_gene: TRBJ2-1; d_gene: .; CDR3aa: CASTLAFGEQFF; CDR3nt: TGCGCCAGCACATTAGCTTTCGGTGAGCAGTTCTTC
v_gene: TRBV4-1; j_gene: TRBJ1-4; d_gene: TRBD1; CDR3aa: CASSQDSLTGHNEKLFF; CDR3nt: TGCGCCAGCAGCCAAGACTCGTTGACAGGGCATAATGAAAAACTGTTTTTT